This T cell receptor beta chain was sequenced in a study of TIL therapy for anti-PD-1-resistant metastatic lung cancer. The study's findings and limits: Compared with baseline intratumoral T cells, expanded TIL cultures were more clonal and less diverse (about 6% vs 30%).

This was the immunoSEQ v3 assay. Measured with immunoSEQ multiplex PCR; TCRdb has only the in-frame clones, and not every one. The sample includes approximately 92,000 clones, about 71% of them seen just once. Time point here: pre-treatment sample, taken before nivolumab and TIL therapy. Most excised metastases sampled were pleural nodules or supraclavicular lymph nodes. This clone was seen only a few times. Antigen unknown. The germline V gene encodes CDR1 MNHEY and CDR2 SVGAGI. CDR3 length equals 15 residues. Trimming cost V 5 bases and J 4 bases, with 17 bases left between them. The chain uses TRBV6-5 and TRBJ1-1; D unresolved. This material consisted of tumor tissue, taken at baseline. The receptor was isolated from a person between 25 and 80 years old with non-small cell lung cancer. CDR3 sequence reads: CASSTVGGGSTEAFF. DNA of the CDR3: TGTGCCAGCAGTACAGTAGGAGGAGGCAGCACTGAAGCTTTCTTT.